This record looks at one TCR beta chain sequence and its context. Its matching antigen is unknown. Profiled with immunoSEQ multiplex PCR; TCRdb holds only in-frame clones, not every one. The sample has under 50,000 clones; roughly 89% are singletons. There are 18 residues in the CDR3. With V trimmed by 0 bases and J by 5 bases, 13 bases remained unmatched. CDR1 is SQVTM, CDR2 ANQGSEA, per germline. This record belongs to a study of OX40 agonist ivuxolimab in advanced cancers. The overall study: In three patients, partial responses were observed, one with hepatocellular carcinoma and two with cutaneous melanoma. Study results and limitations: In general, CD8+ T cells held more expanded clones than CD4+ did, on average.

This clonotype was sampled from an adult with an advanced solid tumor such as melanoma, head and neck, liver or kidney cancer. The sequenced sample was CD4+ or CD8+ T cells sorted from blood, obtained in a trial of the OX40 agonist ivuxolimab. This chain joins TRBV29-1 and TRBJ2-3; 11 bases fit TRBD1. CDR3 in DNA: TGCAGCGTTGAAGATTCTCTTAACGGGGACAGGGGGGTAGATACGCAGTATTTT. Its protein product is CSVEDSLNGDRGVDTQYF.